This TCR beta chain was captured in a study of T cells after yellow fever vaccination. This clonotype was detected only a few times. Trimming shortened V by 4 bases and J by 4 bases, and 14 bases separated the two germline ends. CDR1 and CDR2 (germline): SGHNT, YYREEE (reference sequence). This CDR3 has 14 residues. Via MiXCR, TCRdb re-called the 5' RACE reads, giving one row per CDR3 protein. The sample shows hundreds of thousands of distinct CDR3 sequences, roughly 3.5% of them seen only once. The chain uses TRBV5-4 and TRBJ1-2, with D uncertain. The starting material was PBMCs, obtained on the day of the yellow fever booster vaccination. The TCR was taken from a man between 18 and 29 years old who received the YFV17D yellow fever vaccine. CDR3 DNA sequence: TGTGCCAGCAGCCCGCAGGATGTCGGCTATGGCTACACCTTC. It specifies CASSPQDVGYGYTF.